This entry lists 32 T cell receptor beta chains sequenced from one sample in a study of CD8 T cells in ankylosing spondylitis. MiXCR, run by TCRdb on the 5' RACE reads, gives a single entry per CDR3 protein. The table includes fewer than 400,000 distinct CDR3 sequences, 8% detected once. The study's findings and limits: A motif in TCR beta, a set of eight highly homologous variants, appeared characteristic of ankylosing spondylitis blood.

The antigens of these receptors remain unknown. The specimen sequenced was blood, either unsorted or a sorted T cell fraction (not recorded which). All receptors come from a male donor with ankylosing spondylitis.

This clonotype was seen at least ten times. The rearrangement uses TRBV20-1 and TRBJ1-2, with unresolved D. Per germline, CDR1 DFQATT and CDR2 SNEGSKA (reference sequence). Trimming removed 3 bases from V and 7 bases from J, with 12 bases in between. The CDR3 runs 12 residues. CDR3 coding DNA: TGCAGTGCTAGGGGAGCCGGCCGTGGCTACACCTTC. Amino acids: CSARGAGRGYTF.

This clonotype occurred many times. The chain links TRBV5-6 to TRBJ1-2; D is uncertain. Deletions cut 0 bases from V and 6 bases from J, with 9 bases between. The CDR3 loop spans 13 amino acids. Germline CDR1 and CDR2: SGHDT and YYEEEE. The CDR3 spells CASSLGASHGYTF. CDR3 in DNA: TGTGCCAGCAGCTTGGGGGCCTCCCATGGCTACACCTTC.

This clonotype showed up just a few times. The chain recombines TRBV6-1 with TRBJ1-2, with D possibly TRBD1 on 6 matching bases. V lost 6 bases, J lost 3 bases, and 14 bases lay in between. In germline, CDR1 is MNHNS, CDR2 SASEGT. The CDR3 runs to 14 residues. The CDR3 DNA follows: TGTGCCAGCAGAGAACAGGGTTACCACTATGGCTACACCTTC. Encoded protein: CASREQGYHYGYTF.

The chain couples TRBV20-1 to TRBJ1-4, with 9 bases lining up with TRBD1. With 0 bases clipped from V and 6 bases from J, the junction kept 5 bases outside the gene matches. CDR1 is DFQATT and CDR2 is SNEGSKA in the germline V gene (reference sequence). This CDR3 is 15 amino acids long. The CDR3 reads CSARDLQGAHEKLFF. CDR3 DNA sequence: TGCAGTGCTAGAGATTTACAGGGGGCGCATGAAAAACTGTTTTTT.

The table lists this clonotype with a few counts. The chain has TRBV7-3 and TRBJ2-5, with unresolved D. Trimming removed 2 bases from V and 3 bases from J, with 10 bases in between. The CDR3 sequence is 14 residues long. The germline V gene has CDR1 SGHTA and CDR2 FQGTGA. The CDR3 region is CASSLGPEEETQYF. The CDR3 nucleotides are TGTGCCAGCAGCTTAGGGCCGGAAGAAGAGACCCAGTACTTC.

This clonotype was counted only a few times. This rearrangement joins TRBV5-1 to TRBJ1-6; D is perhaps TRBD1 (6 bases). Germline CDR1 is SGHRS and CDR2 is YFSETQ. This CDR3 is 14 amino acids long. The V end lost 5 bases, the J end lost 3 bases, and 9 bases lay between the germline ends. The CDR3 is CASRMDSYNSPLHF. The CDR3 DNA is TGCGCCAGCAGGATGGACAGCTATAATTCACCCCTCCACTTT. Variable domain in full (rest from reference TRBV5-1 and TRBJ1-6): KAGVTQTPRYLIKTRGQQVTLSCSPISGHRSVSWYQQTPGQGLQFLFEYFSETQRNKGNFPGRFSGRQFSNSRSEMNVSTLELGDSALYLCASRMDSYNSPLHFGNGTRLTVT.

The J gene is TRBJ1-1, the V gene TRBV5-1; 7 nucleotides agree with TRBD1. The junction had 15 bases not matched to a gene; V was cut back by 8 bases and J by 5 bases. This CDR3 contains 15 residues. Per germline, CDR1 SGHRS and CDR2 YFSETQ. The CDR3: CARALTGRGYTEAFF. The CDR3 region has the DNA TGCGCCAGAGCTTTGACAGGGAGGGGGTATACTGAAGCTTTCTTT.

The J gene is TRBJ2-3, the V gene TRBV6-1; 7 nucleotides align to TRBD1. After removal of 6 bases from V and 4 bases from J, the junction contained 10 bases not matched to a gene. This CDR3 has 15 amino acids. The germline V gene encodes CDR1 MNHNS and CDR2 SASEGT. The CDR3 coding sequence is TGTGCCAGCAGGATTTGGACAGGTCGAGCAGATACGCAGTATTTT. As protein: CASRIWTGRADTQYF.

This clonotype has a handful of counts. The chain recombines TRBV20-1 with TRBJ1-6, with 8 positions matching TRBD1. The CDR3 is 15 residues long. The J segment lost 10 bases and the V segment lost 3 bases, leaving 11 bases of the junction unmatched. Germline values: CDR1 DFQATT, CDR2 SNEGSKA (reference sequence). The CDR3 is CSASMARGLGSPLHF. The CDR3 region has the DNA TGCAGTGCTAGTATGGCCAGGGGGCTTGGATCACCCCTCCACTTT.

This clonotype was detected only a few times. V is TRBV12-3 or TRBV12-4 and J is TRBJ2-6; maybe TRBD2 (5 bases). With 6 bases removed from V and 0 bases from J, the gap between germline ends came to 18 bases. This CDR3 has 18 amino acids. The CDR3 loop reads CASSPGWEKTSGANVLTF. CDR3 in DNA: TGTGCCAGCAGCCCCGGGTGGGAGAAGACCTCTGGGGCCAACGTCCTGACTTTC.

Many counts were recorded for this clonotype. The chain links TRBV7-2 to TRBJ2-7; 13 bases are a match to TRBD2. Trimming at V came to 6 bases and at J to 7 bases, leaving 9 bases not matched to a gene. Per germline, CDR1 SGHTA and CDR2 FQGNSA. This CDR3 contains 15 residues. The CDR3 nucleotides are TGTGCCAGCAGGCCTCCGGGACTAGCGGGAAATGAGCAGTACTTC. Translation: CASRPPGLAGNEQYF.

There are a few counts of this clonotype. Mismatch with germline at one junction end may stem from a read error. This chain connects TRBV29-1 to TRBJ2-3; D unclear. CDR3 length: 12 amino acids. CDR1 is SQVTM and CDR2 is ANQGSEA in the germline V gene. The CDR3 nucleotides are TGCAGCGTTGCCCAGGCCACAGTTACGCAGTATTTT. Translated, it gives CSVAQATVTQYF.

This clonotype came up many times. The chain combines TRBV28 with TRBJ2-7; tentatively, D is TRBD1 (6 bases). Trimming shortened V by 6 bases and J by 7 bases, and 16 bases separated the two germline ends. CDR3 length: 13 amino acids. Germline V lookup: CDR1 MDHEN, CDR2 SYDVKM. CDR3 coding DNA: TGTGCCAGCAGGATCCAGGGGTTTGGGGAGCAGTACTTC. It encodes CASRIQGFGEQYF.

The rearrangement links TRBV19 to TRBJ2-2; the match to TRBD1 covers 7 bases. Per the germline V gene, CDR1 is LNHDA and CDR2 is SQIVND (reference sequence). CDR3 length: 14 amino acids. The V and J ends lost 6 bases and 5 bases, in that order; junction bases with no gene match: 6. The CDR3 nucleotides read TGTGCCAGTAGCGGGACAGATATTACCGGGGAGCTGTTTTTT. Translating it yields CASSGTDITGELFF.

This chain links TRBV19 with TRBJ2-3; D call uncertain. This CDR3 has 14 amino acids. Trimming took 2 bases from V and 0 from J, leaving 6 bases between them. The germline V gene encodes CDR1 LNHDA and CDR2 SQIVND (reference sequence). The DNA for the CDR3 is TGTGCCAGTAGTATACAGTCTAGCACAGATACGCAGTATTTT. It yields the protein CASSIQSSTDTQYF. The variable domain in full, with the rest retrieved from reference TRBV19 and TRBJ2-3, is DGGITQSPKYLFRKEGQNVTLSCEQNLNHDAMYWYRQDPGQGLRLIYYSQIVNDFQKGDIAEGYSVSREKKESFPLTVTSAQKNPTAFYLCASSIQSSTDTQYFGPGTRLTVL.

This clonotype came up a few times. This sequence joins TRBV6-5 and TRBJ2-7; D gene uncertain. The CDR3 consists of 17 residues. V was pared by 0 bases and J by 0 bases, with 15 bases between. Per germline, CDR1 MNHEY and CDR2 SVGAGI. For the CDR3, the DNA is TGTGCCAGCAGTTACTCGTTGGCGGCTACGCGCTCCTACGAGCAGTACTTC. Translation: CASSYSLAATRSYEQYF.

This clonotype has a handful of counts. This chain's CDR3 is CASSVASGTAGRQFF. In nucleotides, the CDR3 is TGTGCCAGCAGCGTAGCTAGCGGGACCGCGGGTCGGCAGTTCTTC. The chain couples TRBV9 to TRBJ2-1; 9 bases map to TRBD2. Trimming removed 0 bases from V and 12 bases from J; junction bases left unmatched: 10. Germline V gene lookup returns CDR1 SGDLS and CDR2 YYNGEE. The CDR3 totals 15 residues.

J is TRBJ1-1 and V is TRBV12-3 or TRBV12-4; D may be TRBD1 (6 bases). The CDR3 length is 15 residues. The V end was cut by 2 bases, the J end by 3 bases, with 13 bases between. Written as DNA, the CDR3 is TGTGCCAGCAGTTTAAACAGGGCCCGAGACACTGAAGCTTTCTTT. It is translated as CASSLNRARDTEAFF.

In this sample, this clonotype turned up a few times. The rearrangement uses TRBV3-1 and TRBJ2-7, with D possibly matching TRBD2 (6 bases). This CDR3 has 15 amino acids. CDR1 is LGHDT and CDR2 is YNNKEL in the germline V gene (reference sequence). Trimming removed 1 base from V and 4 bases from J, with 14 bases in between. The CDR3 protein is CASSQASGLQYEQYF. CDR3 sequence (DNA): TGTGCCAGCAGCCAAGCCTCGGGACTCCAATACGAGCAGTACTTC.

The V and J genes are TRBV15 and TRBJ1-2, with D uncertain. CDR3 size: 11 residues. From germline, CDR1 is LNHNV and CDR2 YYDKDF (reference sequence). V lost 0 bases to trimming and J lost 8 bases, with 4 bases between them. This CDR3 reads CATSRDEGYTF. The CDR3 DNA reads TGTGCCACCAGCAGAGACGAGGGCTACACCTTC.

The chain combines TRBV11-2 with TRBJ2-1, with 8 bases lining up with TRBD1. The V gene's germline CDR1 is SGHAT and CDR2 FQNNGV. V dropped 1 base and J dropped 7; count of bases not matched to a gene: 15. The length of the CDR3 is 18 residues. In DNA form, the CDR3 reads TGTGCCAGCAGCTTAGTCTTCGGTCGACAGGGGATATCAAATGAGCAGTTCTTC. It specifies CASSLVFGRQGISNEQFF.

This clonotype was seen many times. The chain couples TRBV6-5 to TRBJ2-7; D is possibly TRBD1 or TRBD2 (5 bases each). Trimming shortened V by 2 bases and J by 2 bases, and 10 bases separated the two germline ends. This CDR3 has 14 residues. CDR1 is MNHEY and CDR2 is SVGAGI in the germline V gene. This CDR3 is CASSYRRDPYEQYF. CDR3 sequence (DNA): TGTGCCAGCAGTTACCGCAGGGACCCCTACGAGCAGTACTTC.

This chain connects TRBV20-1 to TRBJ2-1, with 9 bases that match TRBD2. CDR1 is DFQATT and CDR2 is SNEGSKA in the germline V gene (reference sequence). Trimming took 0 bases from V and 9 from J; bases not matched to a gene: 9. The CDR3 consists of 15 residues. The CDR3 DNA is TGCAGTGCTAGAGATTGGGCGGGAGGGCCTACTGAGCAGTTCTTC. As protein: CSARDWAGGPTEQFF.

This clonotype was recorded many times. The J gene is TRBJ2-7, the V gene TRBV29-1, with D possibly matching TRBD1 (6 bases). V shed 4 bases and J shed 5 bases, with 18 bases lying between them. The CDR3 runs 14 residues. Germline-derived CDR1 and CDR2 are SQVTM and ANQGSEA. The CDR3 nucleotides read TGCAGCGTTGCTTTGGTCAGGGGATCCGACGAGCAGTACTTC. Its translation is CSVALVRGSDEQYF.

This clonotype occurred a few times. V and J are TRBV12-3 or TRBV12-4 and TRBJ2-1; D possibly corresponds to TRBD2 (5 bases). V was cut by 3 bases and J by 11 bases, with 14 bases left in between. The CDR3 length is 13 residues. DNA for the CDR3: TGTGCCAGCAGTTTCGGGGTACATGGGAAGCAGTTCTTC. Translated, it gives CASSFGVHGKQFF.

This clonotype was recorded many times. Written as DNA, the CDR3 is TGTGCCAGCAGGGCCTCGGGAATCCTGATGAACACTGAAGCTTTCTTT. It encodes CASRASGILMNTEAFF. The chain uses TRBV2 and TRBJ1-1; no firm D call. V lost 6 bases and J 0 bases, leaving 17 bases between the germline ends. The CDR3 consists of 16 residues. Germline values: CDR1 SNHLY, CDR2 FYNNEI.

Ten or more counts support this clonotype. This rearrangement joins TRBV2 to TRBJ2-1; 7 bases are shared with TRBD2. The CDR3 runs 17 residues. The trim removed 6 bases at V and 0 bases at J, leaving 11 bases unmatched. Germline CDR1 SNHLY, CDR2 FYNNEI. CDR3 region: CASSRIRGRASYNEQFF. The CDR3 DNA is TGTGCCAGCAGCCGCATACGGGGGAGGGCCTCCTACAATGAGCAGTTCTTC. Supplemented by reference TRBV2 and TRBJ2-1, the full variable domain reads EPEVTQTPSHQVTQMGQEVILRCVPISNHLYFYWYRQILGQKVEFLVSFYNNEISEKSEIFDDQFSVERPDGSNFTLKIRSTKLEDSAMYFCASSRIRGRASYNEQFFGPGTRLTVL.

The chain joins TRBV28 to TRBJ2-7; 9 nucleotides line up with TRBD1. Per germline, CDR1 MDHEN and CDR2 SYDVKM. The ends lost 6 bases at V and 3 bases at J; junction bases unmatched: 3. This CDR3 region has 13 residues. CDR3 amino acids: CASSGQGNYEQYF. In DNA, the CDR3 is TGTGCCAGCAGCGGACAGGGGAACTACGAGCAGTACTTC.

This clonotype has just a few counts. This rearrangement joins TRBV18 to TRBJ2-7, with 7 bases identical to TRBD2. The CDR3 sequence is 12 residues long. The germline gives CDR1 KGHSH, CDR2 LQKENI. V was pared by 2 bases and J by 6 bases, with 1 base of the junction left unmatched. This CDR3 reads CASSPGEGEQYF. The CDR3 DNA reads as TGTGCCAGCTCACCAGGGGAGGGCGAGCAGTACTTC.

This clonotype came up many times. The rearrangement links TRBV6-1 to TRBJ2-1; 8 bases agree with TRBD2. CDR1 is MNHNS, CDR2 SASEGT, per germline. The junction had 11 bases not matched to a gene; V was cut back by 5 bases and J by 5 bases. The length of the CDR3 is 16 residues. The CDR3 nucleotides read TGTGCCAGCAGTCCCCGGGAGGGAGGGGACAACAATGAGCAGTTCTTC. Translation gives CASSPREGGDNNEQFF.

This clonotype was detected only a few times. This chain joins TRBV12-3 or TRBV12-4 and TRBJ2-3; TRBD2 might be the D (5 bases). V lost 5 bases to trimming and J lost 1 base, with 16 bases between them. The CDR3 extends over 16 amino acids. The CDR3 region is CASSPRGAMGTDTQYF. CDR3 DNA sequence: TGTGCCAGCAGTCCCCGGGGAGCGATGGGCACAGATACGCAGTATTTT.

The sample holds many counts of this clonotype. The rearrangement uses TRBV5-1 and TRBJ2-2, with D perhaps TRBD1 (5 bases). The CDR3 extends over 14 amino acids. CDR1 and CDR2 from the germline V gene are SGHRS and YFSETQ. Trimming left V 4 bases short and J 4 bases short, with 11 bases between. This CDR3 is CASSAQERTGELFF. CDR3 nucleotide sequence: TGCGCCAGCAGCGCACAGGAGCGCACCGGGGAGCTGTTTTTT.